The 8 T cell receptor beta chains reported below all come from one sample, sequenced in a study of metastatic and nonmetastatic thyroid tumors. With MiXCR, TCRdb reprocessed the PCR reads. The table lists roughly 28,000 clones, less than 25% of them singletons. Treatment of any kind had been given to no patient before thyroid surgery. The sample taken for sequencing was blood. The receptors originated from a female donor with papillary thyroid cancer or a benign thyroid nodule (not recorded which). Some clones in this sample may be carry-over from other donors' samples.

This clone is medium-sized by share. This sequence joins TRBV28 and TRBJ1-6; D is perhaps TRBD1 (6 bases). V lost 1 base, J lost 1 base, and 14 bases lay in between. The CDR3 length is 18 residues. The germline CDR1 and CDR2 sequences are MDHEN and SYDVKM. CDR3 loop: CASSLLRGVGSYNSPLHF. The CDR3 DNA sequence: TGTGCCAGCAGTTTATTGAGGGGGGTCGGGTCCTATAATTCACCCCTCCACTTT.

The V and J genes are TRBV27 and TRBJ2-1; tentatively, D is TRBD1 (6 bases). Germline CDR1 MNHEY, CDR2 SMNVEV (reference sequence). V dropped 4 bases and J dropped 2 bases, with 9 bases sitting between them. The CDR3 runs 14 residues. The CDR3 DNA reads TGTGCCAGCAGTTCACAGGGCGCCTACAATGAGCAGTTCTTC. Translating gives CASSSQGAYNEQFF.

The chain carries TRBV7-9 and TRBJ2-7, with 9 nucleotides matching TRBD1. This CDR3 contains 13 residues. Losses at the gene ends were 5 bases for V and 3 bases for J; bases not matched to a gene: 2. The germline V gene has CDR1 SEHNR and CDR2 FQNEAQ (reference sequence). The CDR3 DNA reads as TGTGCCAGCAGCCTGACAGGGGGCTACGAGCAGTACTTC. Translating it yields CASSLTGGYEQYF.

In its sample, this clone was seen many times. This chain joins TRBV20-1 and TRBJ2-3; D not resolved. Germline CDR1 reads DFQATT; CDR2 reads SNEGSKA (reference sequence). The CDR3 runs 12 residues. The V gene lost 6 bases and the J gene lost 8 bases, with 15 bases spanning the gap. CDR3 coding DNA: TGCAGTGCAAGTACAGTAGTCGCTACGCAGTATTTT. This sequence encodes CSASTVVATQYF.

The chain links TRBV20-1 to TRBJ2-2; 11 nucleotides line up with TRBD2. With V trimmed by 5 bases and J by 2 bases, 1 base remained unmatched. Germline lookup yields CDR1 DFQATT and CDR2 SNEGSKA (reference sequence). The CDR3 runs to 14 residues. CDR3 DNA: TGCAGTGCTCGACTAGCGGGAAACACCGGGGAGCTGTTTTTT. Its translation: CSARLAGNTGELFF.

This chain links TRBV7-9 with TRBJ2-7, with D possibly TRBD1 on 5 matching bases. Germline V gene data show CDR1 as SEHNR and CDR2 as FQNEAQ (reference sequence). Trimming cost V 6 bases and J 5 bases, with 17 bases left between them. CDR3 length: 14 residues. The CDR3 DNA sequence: TGTGCCAGCAGTCCATCAGGGTCTCCTAACGAGCAGTACTTC. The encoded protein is CASSPSGSPNEQYF. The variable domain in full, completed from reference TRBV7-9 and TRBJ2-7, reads DTGVSQNPRHKITKRGQNVTFRCDPISEHNRLYWYRQTLGQGPEFLTYFQNEAQLEKSRLLSDRFSAERPKGSFSTLEIQRTEQGDSAMYLCASSPSGSPNEQYFGPGTRLTVT.

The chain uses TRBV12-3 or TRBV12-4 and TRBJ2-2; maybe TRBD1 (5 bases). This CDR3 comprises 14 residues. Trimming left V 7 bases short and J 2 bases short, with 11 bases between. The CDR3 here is CASTMRTNTGELFF. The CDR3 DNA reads TGTGCCAGCACAATGCGGACAAACACCGGGGAGCTGTTTTTT.

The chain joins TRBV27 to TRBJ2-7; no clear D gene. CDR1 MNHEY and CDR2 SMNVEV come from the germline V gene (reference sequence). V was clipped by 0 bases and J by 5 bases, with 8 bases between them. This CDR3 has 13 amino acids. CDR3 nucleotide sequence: TGTGCCAGCAGTTTATCGTATGTTAACGAGCAGTACTTC. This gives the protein CASSLSYVNEQYF.